This TCR beta chain comes out of a study of cytotoxic CD8 clonotypes in ibrutinib-treated CLL. Clones were read by immunoSEQ multiplex PCR, and TCRdb kept only the in-frame ones, dropping some. The data show over 140,000 clones, with more than 75% seen just once and roughly 7.2% held by the top ten. The V segment lost 7 bases and the J segment 5 bases; nucleotides outside the gene matches: 5. This CDR3 is 12 amino acids long. CDR1 and CDR2 (germline): SQVTM, ANQGSEA. The chain has TRBV29-1 and TRBJ1-1, with 9 nucleotides matching TRBD1. This clonotype was sampled from a human donor with chronic lymphocytic leukemia. The sample consisted of PBMCs, taken after 36 months of ibrutinib treatment. CDR3 nucleotide sequence: TGCAGCGCTACAGGGGGCAGGACTGAAGCTTTCTTT. This sequence encodes CSATGGRTEAFF.